This T cell receptor (beta chain) originates from a study of shared clonotypes between healthy human individuals. Study as a whole: Three CD4 naive, three CD4 memory, two CD8 naive and one CD8 memory plate were used per donor.

Once extracted for a subset, genomic DNA was divided evenly among several immunoSEQ plates. Sequenced by immunoSEQ multiplex PCR; TCRdb stores in-frame clones only, minus some. This sample yields a few hundred thousand clones, of which 97% are seen a single time; about 0.06% belongs to the top ten. The study enrolled healthy HIV-negative adults without recent acute infections or vaccinations as donors. Germline values: CDR1 SGHVS, CDR2 FQNEAQ. Trimming took off 7 bases at V and 0 bases at J, with 22 bases between the two ends. The CDR3 spans 18 residues. Specimen: naive CD4+ T cells sorted from blood. The subset denotes: CD45RA+ positively selected. The chain carries TRBV7-8 and TRBJ2-1; weak D call: TRBD2 (5 bases). This sequence originates from a woman younger than 45 in good health. The CDR3 bases are TGTGCCAGCAACCGGCAGACGGGGAGCGGTAGCTCCTACAATGAGCAGTTCTTC. Translation: CASNRQTGSGSSYNEQFF.